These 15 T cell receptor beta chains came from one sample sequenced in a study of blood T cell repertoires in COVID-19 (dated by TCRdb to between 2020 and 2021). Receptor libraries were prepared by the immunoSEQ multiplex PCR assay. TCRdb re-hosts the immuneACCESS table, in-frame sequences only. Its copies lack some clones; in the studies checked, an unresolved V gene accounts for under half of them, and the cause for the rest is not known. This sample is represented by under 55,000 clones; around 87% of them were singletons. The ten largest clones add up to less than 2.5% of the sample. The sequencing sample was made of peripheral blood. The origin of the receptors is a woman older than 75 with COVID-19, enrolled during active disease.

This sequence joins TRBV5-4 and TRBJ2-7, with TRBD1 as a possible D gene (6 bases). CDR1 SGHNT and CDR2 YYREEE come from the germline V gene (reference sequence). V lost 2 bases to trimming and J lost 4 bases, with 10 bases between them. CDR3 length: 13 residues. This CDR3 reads CASSLQGPYEQYF. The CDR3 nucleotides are TGTGCCAGCAGCTTACAGGGTCCGTACGAGCAGTACTTC.

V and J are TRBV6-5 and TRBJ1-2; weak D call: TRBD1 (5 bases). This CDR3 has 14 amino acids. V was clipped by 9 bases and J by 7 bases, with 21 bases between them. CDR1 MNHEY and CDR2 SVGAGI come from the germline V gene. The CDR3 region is CASYPGTGGGGYTF. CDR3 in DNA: TGTGCCAGTTACCCAGGTACAGGCGGCGGTGGCTACACCTTC.

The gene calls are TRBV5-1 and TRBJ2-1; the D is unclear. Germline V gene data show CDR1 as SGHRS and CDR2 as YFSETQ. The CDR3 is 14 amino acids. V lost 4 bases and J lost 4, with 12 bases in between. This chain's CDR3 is CASSGYSPYNEQFF. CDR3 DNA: TGCGCCAGCAGCGGCTACAGTCCTTACAATGAGCAGTTCTTC.

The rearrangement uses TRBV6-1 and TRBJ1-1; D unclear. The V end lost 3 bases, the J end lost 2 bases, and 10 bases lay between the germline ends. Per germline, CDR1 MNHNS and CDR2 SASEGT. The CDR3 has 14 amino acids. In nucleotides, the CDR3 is TGTGCCAGCAGTGACCGAGGAGATAACACTGAAGCTTTCTTT. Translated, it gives CASSDRGDNTEAFF.

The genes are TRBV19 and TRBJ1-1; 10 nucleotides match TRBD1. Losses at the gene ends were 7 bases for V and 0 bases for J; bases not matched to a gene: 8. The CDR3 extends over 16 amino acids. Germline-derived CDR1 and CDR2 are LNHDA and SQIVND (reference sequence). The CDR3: CASIPTGGRMNTEAFF. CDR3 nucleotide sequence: TGTGCCAGTATTCCGACAGGGGGCAGGATGAACACTGAAGCTTTCTTT.

DNA for the CDR3: TGTGCCAGCTCCCACCGTCGGGTCGGGGGGGATACGCAGTATTTT. It yields the protein CASSHRRVGGDTQYF. This rearrangement joins TRBV18 to TRBJ2-3; 7 bases agree with TRBD2. Trimming cost V 6 bases and J 6 bases; bases outside gene matches: 12. CDR3 length equals 15 residues. Germline values: CDR1 KGHSH, CDR2 LQKENI.

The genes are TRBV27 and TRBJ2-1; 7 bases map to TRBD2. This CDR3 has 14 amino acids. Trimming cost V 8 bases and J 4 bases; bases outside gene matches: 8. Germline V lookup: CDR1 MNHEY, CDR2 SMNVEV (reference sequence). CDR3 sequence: CASAREALYNEQFF. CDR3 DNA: TGTGCCAGCGCCCGGGAGGCCCTATACAATGAGCAGTTCTTC.

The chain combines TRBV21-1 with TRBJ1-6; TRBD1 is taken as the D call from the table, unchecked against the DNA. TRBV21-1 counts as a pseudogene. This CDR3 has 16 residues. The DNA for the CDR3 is TGTGCCAGCAGCAAATCCCTCGGACAGCGAAATTCACCCCTCCACTTT. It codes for CASSKSLGQRNSPLHF.

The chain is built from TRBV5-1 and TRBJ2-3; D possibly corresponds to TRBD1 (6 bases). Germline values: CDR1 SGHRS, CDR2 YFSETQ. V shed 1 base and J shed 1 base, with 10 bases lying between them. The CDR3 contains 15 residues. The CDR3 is CASSLYRVGTDTQYF. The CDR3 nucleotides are TGCGCCAGCAGCTTGTACAGGGTGGGCACAGATACGCAGTATTTT.

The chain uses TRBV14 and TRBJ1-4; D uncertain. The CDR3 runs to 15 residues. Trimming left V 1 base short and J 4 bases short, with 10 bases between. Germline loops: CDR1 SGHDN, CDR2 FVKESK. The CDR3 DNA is TGTGCCAGCAGCCAAGTAAAAGCTGGTAATGAAAAACTGTTTTTT. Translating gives CASSQVKAGNEKLFF.

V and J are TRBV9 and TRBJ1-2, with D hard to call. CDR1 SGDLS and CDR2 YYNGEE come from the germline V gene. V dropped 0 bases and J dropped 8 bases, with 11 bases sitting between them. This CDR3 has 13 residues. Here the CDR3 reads CASSVGHSAGYTF. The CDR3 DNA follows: TGTGCCAGCAGCGTAGGACATTCGGCCGGCTACACCTTC.

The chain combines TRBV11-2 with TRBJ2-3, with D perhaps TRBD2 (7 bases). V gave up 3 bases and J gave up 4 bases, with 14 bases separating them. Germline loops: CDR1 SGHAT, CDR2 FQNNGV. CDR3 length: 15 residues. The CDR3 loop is CASSLTGGPPDTQYF. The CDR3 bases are TGTGCCAGCAGCTTGACGGGGGGCCCCCCAGATACGCAGTATTTT.

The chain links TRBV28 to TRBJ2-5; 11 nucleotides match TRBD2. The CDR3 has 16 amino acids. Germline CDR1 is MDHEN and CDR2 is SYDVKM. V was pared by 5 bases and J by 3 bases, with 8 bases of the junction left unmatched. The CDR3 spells CASSRGLAVKEETQYF. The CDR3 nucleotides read TGTGCCAGCAGTAGGGGACTAGCGGTTAAGGAAGAGACCCAGTACTTC.

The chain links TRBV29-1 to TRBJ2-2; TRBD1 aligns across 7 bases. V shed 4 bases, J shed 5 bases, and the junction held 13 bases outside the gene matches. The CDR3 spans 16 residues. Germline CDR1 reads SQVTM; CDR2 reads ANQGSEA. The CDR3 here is CSVAGQVFSRTGELFF. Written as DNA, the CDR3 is TGCAGCGTTGCAGGACAGGTTTTTTCAAGGACCGGGGAGCTGTTTTTT.

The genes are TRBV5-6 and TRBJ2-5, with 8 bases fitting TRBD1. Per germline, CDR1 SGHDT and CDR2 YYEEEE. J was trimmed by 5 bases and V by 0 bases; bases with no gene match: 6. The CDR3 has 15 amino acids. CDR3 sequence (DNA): TGTGCCAGCAGCTTGGGACAGGGGATATTGGAGACCCAGTACTTC. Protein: CASSLGQGILETQYF.